These T cell receptor beta chains were read from a single sample in a study of identical twins. TCRdb re-derived calls from the 5' RACE reads in MiXCR, one entry per CDR3 protein. The table has 1.5 million to 2 million distinct CDR3 sequences, under 35% seen once; the top ten hold approximately 0.25%. The material sequenced was cord blood. All receptors derive from a newborn girl in good health. CDR3s include the opening cysteine and the closing phenylalanine or tryptophan. A D gene is named only where the DNA matches it firmly. Size is omitted from some rows. Given values are once, few, many or a class for expanded clones.

clone size	V gene	D gene	J gene	CDR3 protein	CDR3 DNA
-	TRBV15	TRBD2	TRBJ2-3	CATSRTRLAGSTDTQYF	TGTGCCACCAGCAGAACGAGACTAGCGGGGAGCACAGATACGCAGTATTTT
once	TRBV10-3	TRBD1	TRBJ2-7	CAISEPQGASYEQYF	TGTGCCATCAGTGAGCCCCAGGGGGCCTCCTATGAGCAGTACTTC
-	TRBV2	-	TRBJ1-2	CASSGMGSYGYTF	TGTGCCAGCAGTGGAATGGGGTCTTATGGCTACACCTTC
few	TRBV6-1	-	TRBJ1-5	CASSELEGHKNQPQHF	TGTGCCAGCAGTGAATTAGAAGGGCACAAGAATCAGCCCCAGCATTTT
few	TRBV11-2	-	TRBJ2-7	CASSRVKASYNEQYF	TGTGCCAGCAGCCGCGTCAAGGCCTCCTACAATGAGCAGTACTTC
few	TRBV5-1	TRBD2	TRBJ2-1	CASTRTSGVIYNEQFF	TGCGCCAGCACCCGGACTAGCGGGGTGATCTACAATGAGCAGTTCTTC
many	TRBV10-3	-	TRBJ1-1	CATQPIGSYRERAFF	TGTGCCACCCAGCCCATAGGGTCCTACAGGGAACGAGCTTTCTTT
-	TRBV11-2	-	TRBJ1-1	CASSLGTFRAAFF	TGTGCCAGCAGCTTAGGGACTTTTCGGGCAGCTTTCTTT
-	TRBV6-6	-	TRBJ1-1	CASSYETANTEAFF	TGTGCCAGCAGTTATGAGACAGCCAACACTGAAGCTTTCTTT
few	TRBV10-3	-	TRBJ2-1	CAISGGRHEQFF	TGTGCCATCAGTGGGGGGAGGCATGAGCAGTTCTTC
few	TRBV10-3	TRBD2	TRBJ2-5	CAINPAGGYKKETQYF	TGTGCCATCAATCCAGCGGGAGGCTACAAGAAAGAGACCCAGTACTTC
many	TRBV29-1	-	TRBJ2-7	CSVEDEKVDSYEQYF	TGCAGCGTTGAAGATGAGAAGGTGGACTCCTACGAGCAGTACTTC
once	TRBV25-1	TRBD1	TRBJ1-1	CASSAKLQGAEAFF	TGTGCCAGCAGTGCAAAACTACAGGGGGCCGAAGCTTTCTTT
few	TRBV4-1	-	TRBJ2-1	CASSQVPMSKQFF	TGCGCCAGCAGCCAAGTCCCTATGAGCAAGCAGTTCTTC
-	TRBV7-2	-	TRBJ1-2	CASSLVQGAPGYGYTF	TGTGCCAGCAGCTTAGTCCAGGGCGCCCCGGGGTATGGCTACACCTTC
-	TRBV4-2	-	TRBJ1-5	CASSHFTKVGRRGNQPQHF	TGTGCCAGCAGCCACTTCACCAAAGTTGGGAGGAGGGGCAATCAGCCCCAGCATTTT
-	TRBV5-1	TRBD1	TRBJ2-1	CASSLGQGHYNEQFF	TGCGCCAGCAGCTTGGGACAGGGGCATTACAATGAGCAGTTCTTC
-	TRBV4-2	-	TRBJ2-5	CASSQEQRVETQYF	TGTGCCAGCAGCCAAGAACAGAGGGTTGAGACCCAGTACTTC
-	TRBV9	TRBD2	TRBJ2-1	CASSTRLAGPFF	TGTGCCAGCAGCACTCGACTAGCGGGTCCGTTCTTC
-	TRBV27	-	TRBJ2-1	CASSFQPSSYNEQFF	TGTGCCAGCAGTTTTCAACCGAGCTCCTACAATGAGCAGTTCTTC
-	TRBV2	-	TRBJ1-2	CASYGVITGKEDYGCTF	-
once	TRBV20-1	TRBD2	TRBJ2-5	CSARSGVVLNEQYF	TGCAGTGCTCGTAGCGGGGTTGTACTCAATGAGCAGTACTTC
-	TRBV21-1	-	TRBJ1-1	CASSAGKNTEAFF	TGTGCCAGCAGCGCCGGTAAGAACACTGAAGCTTTCTTT
few	TRBV19	-	TRBJ1-2	CASSVRRGYTF	TGTGCCAGTAGTGTCCGTCGCGGCTACACCTTC
-	TRBV27	-	TRBJ1-2	CASSGGVRANYGYTF	TGTGCCAGCAGTGGGGGGGTTCGGGCTAACTATGGCTACACCTTC
-	TRBV27	TRBD2	TRBJ2-7	CASNSLAGDGEQYF	TGTGCCAGCAACTCTCTGGCGGGAGATGGCGAGCAGTACTTC